The 28 T cell receptor beta chains below come from one sample, sequenced in a study of blood T cell repertoires in COVID-19. Produced via immunoSEQ multiplex PCR; TCRdb's table is partial and in-frame only. The data contain some 130,000 clones, roughly 85% of them singletons. Sequenced material: peripheral blood. The receptors stem from a human donor in a cohort sampled during active COVID-19.

V gene TRBV15 combines with J gene TRBJ2-2; TRBD1 aligns across 8 bases. This CDR3 is 16 amino acids long. V was pared by 5 bases and J by 6 bases, with 11 bases of the junction left unmatched. Per germline, CDR1 LNHNV and CDR2 YYDKDF (reference sequence). The CDR3 loop reads CATSPRDRRISGELFF. In DNA, the CDR3 is TGTGCCACCAGCCCCCGGGACAGGCGTATATCCGGGGAGCTGTTTTTT.

This chain joins TRBV7-9 and TRBJ2-1; 10 nucleotides match TRBD2. This CDR3 has 15 amino acids. The germline V gene has CDR1 SEHNR and CDR2 FQNEAQ (reference sequence). The V and J ends lost 8 bases and 6 bases, in that order; junction bases with no gene match: 10. The CDR3 coding sequence is TGTGCCAGCGGCGGGAGGACTAGCGGCTTCAATGAGCAGTTCTTC. It is translated as CASGGRTSGFNEQFF. Filled out from reference TRBV7-9 and TRBJ2-1, the complete variable domain reads DTGVSQNPRHKITKRGQNVTFRCDPISEHNRLYWYRQTLGQGPEFLTYFQNEAQLEKSRLLSDRFSAERPKGSFSTLEIQRTEQGDSAMYLCASGGRTSGFNEQFFGPGTRLTVL.

The V gene is TRBV6-6, the J gene TRBJ1-5; D remains ambiguous. This CDR3 region has 15 residues. Germline assignment: CDR1 MNHNY and CDR2 SVGAGI (reference sequence). V shed 2 bases and J shed 1 base, with 9 bases lying between them. The DNA for the CDR3 is TGTGCCAGCAGTTACCTACCTGAGAGCAATCAGCCCCAGCATTTT. The encoded protein is CASSYLPESNQPQHF.

The CDR3 nucleotides read TGCGCCAGCAGCTTGGAAACTAGCGGCCAAGAGACCCAGTACTTC. It encodes CASSLETSGQETQYF. The chain joins TRBV5-1 to TRBJ2-5, with 8 bases lining up with TRBD2. Germline V gene sequence: CDR1 SGHRS, CDR2 YFSETQ. CDR3 length: 15 amino acids. The J segment lost 1 base and the V segment lost 0 bases, leaving 2 bases of the junction unmatched.

J is TRBJ1-1 and V is TRBV5-5; 8 positions agree with TRBD1. The J segment lost 2 bases and the V segment lost 2 bases, leaving 5 bases of the junction unmatched. The CDR3 runs 15 residues. Germline lookup yields CDR1 SGHKS and CDR2 YYEKEE (reference sequence). CDR3 in DNA: TGTGCCAGCAGCTTTCCAGGACAGGGAAACACTGAAGCTTTCTTT. It codes for CASSFPGQGNTEAFF.

The CDR3 spells CASSLGGDYNEQFF. CDR3 nucleotides: TGTGCCAGCAGCTTGGGCGGGGACTACAATGAGCAGTTCTTC. J is TRBJ2-1 and V is TRBV5-4, with a tentative D call TRBD2 (6 bases). The germline V and J ends were trimmed by 0 bases and 3 bases, with 7 bases remaining between them. Germline lookup yields CDR1 SGHNT and CDR2 YYREEE (reference sequence). There are 14 residues in the CDR3. Complete variable domain (other parts from reference TRBV5-4 and TRBJ2-1): ETGVTQSPTHLIKTRGQQVTLRCSSQSGHNTVSWYQQALGQGPQFIFQYYREEENGRGNFPPRFSGLQFPNYSSELNVNALELDDSALYLCASSLGGDYNEQFFGPGTRLTVL.

The rearrangement joins TRBV2 to TRBJ1-1; TRBD1 matches at 7 bases. J gave up 1 base and V 7 bases, and 6 bases lay outside the gene matches. Germline V gene lookup returns CDR1 SNHLY and CDR2 FYNNEI. This CDR3 is 14 amino acids long. CDR3 DNA: TGTGCCAGCAAACCGGGACAGAGGAACACTGAAGCTTTCTTT. Translated, it gives CASKPGQRNTEAFF.

A few counts support this clone. This rearrangement joins TRBV21-1 to TRBJ2-5; the table assigns TRBD1, which was not confirmed against the DNA. TRBV21-1 is designated a pseudogene. This CDR3 is built from 15 residues. Here the CDR3 reads CASSKAAGGARTQYF. CDR3 in DNA: TGTGCCAGCAGCAAAGCGGCAGGGGGCGCGCGGACCCAGTACTTC.

The rearrangement uses TRBV19 and TRBJ1-2; possible D gene TRBD1, 5 bases. V lost 3 bases, J lost 5 bases, and 13 bases lay in between. CDR3 size: 14 residues. Germline V CDR1 and CDR2: LNHDA, SQIVND (reference sequence). The CDR3 reads CASSITVSGYGYTF. The CDR3 nucleotides are TGTGCCAGTAGTATTACGGTCTCAGGGTATGGCTACACCTTC.

The chain carries TRBV11-2 and TRBJ1-1; D not certain. The CDR3 has 13 amino acids. The germline V gene encodes CDR1 SGHAT and CDR2 FQNNGV. Between the trimmed V and J ends, which lost 5 bases and 1 base, there was a span of 8 bases. CDR3 DNA sequence: TGTGCCAGCAGCCTGCGGGGGAACACTGAAGCTTTCTTT. Protein sequence: CASSLRGNTEAFF.

This clone is a singleton in its sample. This chain connects TRBV5-1 to TRBJ1-6; D is possibly TRBD1 (6 bases). V shed 0 bases and J shed 5 bases, with 9 bases lying between them. The CDR3 has 15 residues. Per the germline V gene, CDR1 is SGHRS and CDR2 is YFSETQ. CDR3 DNA: TGCGCCAGCAGCTTGGAACAGGGTGATAATTCACCCCTCCACTTT. It encodes CASSLEQGDNSPLHF.

About this clone: The same CDR3 is also encoded by other DNA sequences in this sample. The chain couples TRBV18 to TRBJ2-1, with 10 bases aligning to TRBD1. Per the germline V gene, CDR1 is KGHSH and CDR2 is LQKENI. Trimming cost V 6 bases and J 7 bases; bases outside gene matches: 6. CDR3 size: 14 residues. In DNA, the CDR3 is TGTGCCAGCTCCCGGGACAGGGGCGATAATGAGCAGTTCTTC. Residues: CASSRDRGDNEQFF.

The chain couples TRBV28 to TRBJ2-3, with TRBD2 identical over 10 bases. The V gene end was trimmed by 3 bases and the J gene end by 4 bases; junction bases not matched to a gene: 10. CDR3 length equals 17 residues. Germline values: CDR1 MDHEN, CDR2 SYDVKM. In DNA, the CDR3 is TGTGCCAGCAGTTTCAGGAGCGGGAGGGCAGGGGCAGATACGCAGTATTTT. It codes for CASSFRSGRAGADTQYF.

The rearrangement uses TRBV6-6 and TRBJ2-7; 7 bases are a match to TRBD1. The CDR3 contains 13 residues. The J segment lost 4 bases and the V segment lost 0 bases, leaving 0 bases of the junction unmatched. Germline V gene sequence: CDR1 MNHNY, CDR2 SVGAGI (reference sequence). DNA of the CDR3: TGTGCCAGCAGTTACTCGGGACAGTACGAGCAGTACTTC. Translating it yields CASSYSGQYEQYF.

The chain recombines TRBV23-1 with TRBJ2-4; D gene unclear. TRBV23-1 falls under the ORF class, with uncertain function. The CDR3 spans 13 residues. Between the trimmed V and J ends, which lost 2 bases and 0 bases, there was a span of 2 bases. DNA of the CDR3: TGCGCCAGCAGTCAACTAGCCAAAAACATTCAGTACTTC. Encoded protein: CASSQLAKNIQYF.

This sequence joins TRBV4-3 and TRBJ1-1; perhaps TRBD1 as D (6 bases). Trimming took off 0 bases at V and 1 base at J, with 15 bases between the two ends. Per germline, CDR1 LGHNA and CDR2 YSLEER. CDR3 size: 17 residues. The CDR3 DNA reads as TGCGCCAGCAGCCAAGATACGAGGGGGGGCGGGAACACTGAAGCTTTCTTT. Encoded protein: CASSQDTRGGGNTEAFF.

The chain combines TRBV9 with TRBJ2-7; D not resolved. The CDR3 covers 14 residues. Looked up from germline, CDR1 is SGDLS and CDR2 is YYNGEE. The V end lost 0 bases, the J end lost 3 bases, and 10 bases lay between the germline ends. Here the CDR3 DNA reads TGTGCCAGCAGCGTAGCAGGCTCGGACTACGAGCAGTACTTC. Its translation: CASSVAGSDYEQYF.

The chain carries TRBV5-4 and TRBJ2-5, with 7 bases lining up with TRBD2. Germline assignment: CDR1 SGHNT and CDR2 YYREEE (reference sequence). The CDR3 contains 16 residues. Germline trimming cut 3 bases from V and 2 bases from J; bases unmatched to any gene: 10. The CDR3 coding sequence is TGTGCCAGCAGCTCTACCCCGGGACTACGACAAGAGACCCAGTACTTC. Translating gives CASSSTPGLRQETQYF.

V is TRBV27 and J is TRBJ1-2, with D possibly TRBD1 on 5 matching bases. The germline CDR1 and CDR2 sequences are MNHEY and SMNVEV (reference sequence). V lost 0 bases and J 0 bases, leaving 11 bases between the germline ends. The CDR3 is made up of 16 amino acids. The DNA for the CDR3 is TGTGCCAGCAGTTTATCCGGGCAGGGTCCTAACTATGGCTACACCTTC. Its protein product is CASSLSGQGPNYGYTF.

J is TRBJ2-7 and V is TRBV5-6; a possible D gene is TRBD2 (5 bases). V gave up 2 bases and J gave up 7 bases, with 16 bases separating them. Germline loops: CDR1 SGHDT, CDR2 YYEEEE. The CDR3 consists of 14 residues. The CDR3: CASSFLGSPTEQYV. The CDR3 DNA sequence: TGTGCCAGCAGCTTTCTAGGGAGTCCTACTGAGCAGTACGTC.

The chain carries TRBV12-3 or TRBV12-4 and TRBJ2-2; 8 bases fit TRBD1. The V gene end was trimmed by 5 bases and the J gene end by 8 bases; junction bases not matched to a gene: 4. This CDR3 region has 13 residues. The CDR3 reads CASSPTGAGELFF. Here the CDR3 DNA reads TGTGCCAGCAGTCCGACAGGGGCAGGGGAGCTGTTTTTT.

The genes are TRBV6-6 and TRBJ1-5, with D possibly TRBD1 on 5 matching bases. Germline V gene data show CDR1 as MNHNY and CDR2 as SVGAGI (reference sequence). The CDR3 sequence is 14 residues long. The germline V and J ends were trimmed by 5 bases and 1 base, with 9 bases remaining between them. CDR3 bases: TGTGCCAGCAGTCCCGGGGGGAGCAATCAGCCCCAGCATTTT. Residues: CASSPGGSNQPQHF.

The chain combines TRBV19 with TRBJ2-5; 8 nucleotides match TRBD1. The germline gives CDR1 LNHDA, CDR2 SQIVND (reference sequence). V trimming: 3 bases; J trimming: 4 bases; junction bases outside the gene matches: 7. CDR3 length: 15 residues. CDR3 nucleotides: TGTGCCAGTAGTATTCAGGGGGCCTCTGGAGAGACCCAGTACTTC. This translates into CASSIQGASGETQYF.

There are a few counts of this clone. The chain is built from TRBV7-2 and TRBJ1-4, with 8 bases that match TRBD1. CDR1 SGHTA and CDR2 FQGNSA come from the germline V gene. CDR3 size: 16 residues. Trimming took 1 base from V and 6 from J; bases not matched to a gene: 7. CDR3: CASSLVPGGVYEKLFF. CDR3 nucleotides: TGTGCCAGCAGCTTAGTCCCAGGGGGCGTTTATGAAAAACTGTTTTTT.

This clone came up once. The J gene is TRBJ2-7, the V gene TRBV5-4; no clear D. V lost 0 bases, J lost 3 bases, and 7 bases lay in between. CDR1 is SGHNT and CDR2 is YYREEE in the germline V gene (reference sequence). This CDR3 spans 13 amino acids. CDR3 nucleotides: TGTGCCAGCAGCTTGGATCCAGTCTACGAGCAGTACGTC. Protein sequence: CASSLDPVYEQYV.

The gene calls are TRBV5-1 and TRBJ2-5, with D possibly being TRBD1 (6 bases). Germline values: CDR1 SGHRS, CDR2 YFSETQ. The V end lost 1 base, the J end lost 5 bases, and 12 bases lay between the germline ends. The CDR3 runs to 14 residues. The CDR3 DNA reads TGCGCCAGCAGCTTGACAGGGTCCAGGGAGACCCAGTACTTC. As protein: CASSLTGSRETQYF.

This chain connects TRBV4-2 to TRBJ2-1; 9 bases match TRBD2. The CDR3 is 18 residues long. CDR1 is LGHNA and CDR2 is YNFKEQ in the germline V gene. The J segment lost 6 bases and the V segment lost 0 bases, leaving 12 bases of the junction unmatched. Here the CDR3 DNA reads TGTGCCAGCAGCCAAGACGCCCGAATAGCGGGGGCCCTCAATGAGCAGTTCTTC. Protein: CASSQDARIAGALNEQFF.

The V call is TRBV10-1, the J call TRBJ2-1, with 8 bases identical to TRBD2. The CDR3 totals 15 residues. V shed 7 bases and J 5 bases; nucleotides not matched to a gene: 10. CDR1 and CDR2 from the germline V gene are WNHNN and SYGVQD (reference sequence). Written as DNA, the CDR3 is TGCGCCAGCACTCCATCCCGGGGGGGTAACAATGAGCAGTTCTTC. Protein: CASTPSRGGNNEQFF.